This TCR beta chain is drawn from a study of blood T cell repertoires in COVID-19. Trimming shortened V by 3 bases and J by 1 base, and 10 bases separated the two germline ends. Germline CDR1 reads SGHRS; CDR2 reads YFSETQ. The CDR3 has 14 residues. Using immunoSEQ multiplex PCR, the repertoire was profiled, and TCRdb retains in-frame clones only, with some absent. The top ten clones hold about a tenth of a sample with about 390,000 clones, 80% to 90% of them seen once. Source material: PBMCs or T cells enriched from blood (not recorded which). The TCR sequence derives from a woman aged 50 to 65 who had recovered from COVID-19. The chain links TRBV5-1 to TRBJ1-1; D remains ambiguous. CDR3 bases: TGCGCCAGCAGCTCTGAGAGGAAGAACACTGAAGCTTTCTTT. This codes for CASSSERKNTEAFF.